These 7 T cell receptor beta chains originate from one sample sequenced in a study of OX40 agonist ivuxolimab in advanced cancers. The method was immunoSEQ multiplex PCR; TCRdb's version includes in-frame clones alone and lacks a portion of them. The sample has about 48,000 clones, about 89% seen once; the top ten hold roughly 31%. Specimen: CD4+ or CD8+ T cells sorted from blood, collected in a trial of the OX40 agonist ivuxolimab. These TCRs come from an adult with an advanced solid tumor such as melanoma, head and neck, liver or kidney cancer.

The chain links TRBV4-1 to TRBJ2-7; D is uncertain. The CDR3 totals 14 residues. Looked up from germline, CDR1 is MGHRA and CDR2 is YSYEKL. Between the trimmed V and J ends, which lost 0 bases and 3 bases, there was a span of 9 bases. The CDR3 DNA follows: TGCGCCAGCAGCCAAGATAGGAGCAGCTACGAGCAGTACTTC. Amino acids: CASSQDRSSYEQYF.

The rearrangement links TRBV27 to TRBJ1-6; D remains unclear. V dropped 6 bases and J dropped 1 base, with 10 bases sitting between them. The V gene's germline CDR1 is MNHEY and CDR2 SMNVEV (reference sequence). The CDR3 is 15 amino acids. CDR3 sequence: CASSLGGSYNSPLHF. The CDR3 nucleotides read TGTGCCAGCAGCCTAGGAGGGTCCTATAATTCACCCCTCCACTTT.

This chain joins TRBV27 and TRBJ1-1; D unresolved. Deletions cut 3 bases from V and 1 base from J, with 9 bases between. The CDR3 contains 14 residues. The V gene's germline CDR1 is MNHEY and CDR2 SMNVEV (reference sequence). In nucleotides, the CDR3 is TGTGCCAGCAGTTTTCATCAGGAGAACACTGAAGCTTTCTTT. Its protein is CASSFHQENTEAFF.

Concerning this clone itself: This specimen includes other DNA sequences encoding the same CDR3. The chain carries TRBV5-6 and TRBJ2-7; D remains unclear. Per the germline V gene, CDR1 is SGHDT and CDR2 is YYEEEE. The V end was cut by 0 bases, the J end by 5 bases, with 6 bases between. This CDR3 region has 12 residues. CDR3 nucleotide sequence: TGTGCCAGCAGCTTGGTGCGACACGAGCAGTACTTC. Protein product: CASSLVRHEQYF. The whole variable domain, filled in from reference TRBV5-6 and TRBJ2-7, reads DAGVTQSPTHLIKTRGQQVTLRCSPKSGHDTVSWYQQALGQGPQFIFQYYEEEERQRGNFPDRFSGHQFPNYSSELNVNALLLGDSALYLCASSLVRHEQYFGPGTRLTVT.

This chain uses TRBV9 with TRBJ2-6, with D perhaps TRBD1 or TRBD2 (5 bases each). The V gene's germline CDR1 is SGDLS and CDR2 YYNGEE. V lost 0 bases, J lost 0 bases, and 10 bases lay in between. CDR3 length: 17 residues. This CDR3 is CASSVAQGPSGANVLTF. The CDR3 DNA is TGTGCCAGCAGCGTAGCTCAGGGACCCTCTGGGGCCAACGTCCTGACTTTC.

The chain links TRBV11-2 to TRBJ2-3; 7 bases line up with TRBD2. The V gene's germline CDR1 is SGHAT and CDR2 FQNNGV. CDR3 length: 15 residues. Trimming at V came to 5 bases and at J to 0 bases, leaving 5 bases not matched to a gene. The DNA of the CDR3 is TGTGCCAGCAGCCCGAGCGGGACTAGCACAGATACGCAGTATTTT. This gives the protein CASSPSGTSTDTQYF.

V usage is TRBV6-5 and J usage is TRBJ2-1; a weak D match, TRBD2 (6 bases). Germline assignment: CDR1 MNHEY and CDR2 SVGAGI. Trimming left V 0 bases short and J 5 bases short, with 11 bases between. The CDR3 covers 15 residues. The CDR3 sequence is CASSYSRRGDNEQFF. CDR3 bases: TGTGCCAGCAGTTACTCGAGGCGGGGAGACAATGAGCAGTTCTTC.